This T cell receptor (beta chain) was recovered during a study of type 1 regulatory T cells. Study-wide context: T-allo10 is an in vitro-generated, Tr1-enriched CD4 T cell product specific for alloantigen. Study-wide results and caveats: Compared with non-type 1 regulatory T cells, type 1 regulatory T cells showed a more restricted TCR repertoire.

For this clonotype: The target antigen is unknown.

TCRdb ran MiXCR on the reads and lists one entry per CDR3 protein. The table lists around 65,000 distinct CDR3 sequences, about 50% of them singletons, with approximately 2.3% in the top ten. V gave up 4 bases and J gave up 0 bases, with 11 bases separating them. Looked up from germline, CDR1 is SGHRS and CDR2 is YFSETQ. The CDR3 spans 14 residues. The TCR comes from a human donor in good health. Sequencing was done on a sample of cultured non-Tr1 T cells, either the whole culture or a sorted T cell fraction (not recorded which). This rearrangement joins TRBV5-1 to TRBJ2-7; a weak D match, TRBD2 (6 bases). The CDR3 protein is CASSVEGGSYEQYF. The DNA of the CDR3 is TGCGCCAGCAGCGTAGAGGGAGGCTCCTACGAGCAGTACTTC.